This T cell receptor (beta chain) was sequenced for a study of beta chain features in type 1 diabetes. This clone was seen only a few times. Its antigen is currently unknown. cDNA synthesis used the whole RNA isolate, giving expressed TCRB sequences. TCRdb's copy holds only in-frame clones and misses some; the assay was immunoSEQ multiplex PCR. The data hold 680,000 or so clones, with roughly an eighth observed a single time. Study outcomes and limitations: Type 1 diabetes patients had moderately but significantly shorter TCRB CDR3s in all four CD4+ subsets.

Germline V lookup: CDR1 GTSNPN, CDR2 SVGIG (reference sequence). V gave up 1 base and J gave up 0 bases; unmatched junction bases: 2. CDR3 length: 15 residues. This chain uses TRBV30 with TRBJ1-5, with 8 positions matching TRBD1. Sequencing input: naive CD4+ T cells from blood. This TCR came from a man younger than 30 with type 1 diabetes. CDR3 sequence (DNA): TGTGCCTGGAGTGGGGACAGGTATAGCAATCAGCCCCAGCATTTT. This gives the protein CAWSGDRYSNQPQHF.